This T cell receptor beta chain was recorded in a study of T cell changes during pregnancy in multiple sclerosis. Generated by immunoSEQ multiplex PCR, the TCRdb table keeps only in-frame clones and is missing some. The data hold approximately 30,000 clones, with under 90% observed a single time. This clone occurred once. The clonotype comes from a female donor in good health, enrolled as a control in a pregnancy study. Sample: CD4+ T cells from peripheral blood mononuclear cells, taken in the first trimester of pregnancy.

The CDR3 sequence is CASSYRPNAGGNTQYF. DNA for the CDR3: TGTGCCAGCAGTTACCGCCCCAACGCGGGGGGCAATACGCAGTATTTT. The J gene is TRBJ2-3, the V gene TRBV6-5, with 8 bases identical to TRBD2. From germline, CDR1 is MNHEY and CDR2 SVGAGI. V dropped 2 bases and J dropped 7; count of bases not matched to a gene: 11. This CDR3 contains 16 residues.